A selection of T cell receptor beta chains follows, all from one sample in a study of shared clonotypes between healthy human individuals. TCRdb keeps only in-frame clones here, not all; method: immunoSEQ multiplex PCR. The sample holds about 2 million clones, 85% to 95% seen once. Sequenced input: naive CD4+ T cells sorted from blood. The source of these receptors is a man aged 18 to 29 in good health. Both conserved end residues are part of each CDR3. D genes are given only for firm matches. Clone size is given for some rows only: seen once, a few or many times, or a class if the clone is expanded.

- | TRBJ1-1 | TRBV18 | - | CASSIQDDTEAFF | TGTGCCAGCTCAATACAGGACGACACTGAAGCTTTCTTT
- | TRBJ2-7 | TRBV13 | - | CASSLGQGPYEQYF | TGTGCCAGCAGCTTAGGGCAGGGGCCCTACGAGCAGTACTTC
- | TRBJ2-7 | TRBV2 | TRBD1 | CASSLVLGTGGYEQYF | TGTGCCAGCAGTTTGGTACTCGGGACAGGGGGCTACGAGCAGTACTTC
- | TRBJ2-7 | TRBV5-4 | TRBD1 | CASSQVGDRGLSEQYF | TGTGCCAGCAGCCAGGTCGGGGACAGGGGTTTAAGCGAGCAGTACTTC
- | TRBJ2-7 | TRBV5-1 | TRBD1 | CASSFRDRDYEQYF | TGCGCCAGCAGCTTTCGGGACAGAGACTACGAGCAGTACTTC
- | TRBJ1-1 | TRBV18 | - | CASSPLGRRDAEAFF | TGTGCCAGCTCACCGTTAGGACGAAGGGATGCTGAAGCTTTCTTT
- | TRBJ1-2 | TRBV5-4 | TRBD1 | CASSELGQGTSYGYTF | TGTGCCAGCAGCGAACTCGGACAGGGGACTTCCTATGGCTACACCTTC
- | TRBJ2-2 | TRBV18 | - | CASSPPTTGELFF | TGTGCCAGCTCACCACCCACCACCGGGGAGCTGTTTTTT
- | TRBJ2-1 | TRBV18 | - | CASSPLASRNYNEQFF | TGTGCCAGCTCACCACTCGCTAGCAGAAACTACAATGAGCAGTTCTTC
- | TRBJ1-2 | TRBV10-3 | TRBD1 | CAISDMAGGDGYTF | TGTGCCATCAGTGACATGGCAGGGGGCGATGGCTACACCTTC
- | TRBJ2-1 | TRBV7-9 | - | CASSLDSARVKYNEQFF | TGTGCCAGCAGCTTAGATTCAGCCAGGGTCAAGTACAATGAGCAGTTCTTC
- | TRBJ1-5 | TRBV6-1 | - | CASSDQGSTQPQHF | TGTGCCAGCAGTGATCAGGGCAGCACGCAGCCCCAGCATTTT
- | TRBJ2-4 | TRBV7-9 | TRBD1 | CASSLSDRVGNIQYF | TGTGCCAGCAGCTTATCTGACAGGGTGGGGAACATTCAGTACTTC
- | TRBJ2-1 | TRBV18 | TRBD2 | CASSILTGTSNEQFF | TGTGCCAGCTCCATCCTGACCGGGACTAGCAATGAGCAGTTCTTC
- | TRBJ2-2 | TRBV11-3 | TRBD1 | CASSLGTGKNTGELFF | TGTGCCAGCAGTCTAGGGACAGGGAAAAACACCGGGGAGCTGTTTTTT
- | TRBJ2-7 | TRBV5-1 | - | CASSSRAPSSGGEQYF | TGCGCCAGCAGCTCCAGGGCCCCCTCTTCCGGAGGCGAGCAGTACTTC
- | TRBJ2-7 | TRBV2 | TRBD1 | CASSEEGQGRIEQYF | TGTGCCAGCAGTGAAGAAGGACAGGGGAGAATCGAGCAGTACTTC
- | TRBJ1-1 | TRBV10-3 | TRBD1 | CAIRGDRSRPGDTEAFF | TGTGCCATCAGAGGGGACAGGTCCCGGCCCGGGGACACTGAAGCTTTCTTT
- | TRBJ2-4 | TRBV7-8 | - | CASSLELQLAKNIQYF | TGTGCCAGCAGCTTAGAGTTGCAATTAGCCAAAAACATTCAGTACTTC
- | TRBJ2-7 | TRBV27 | - | CASSFSRDFYEQYF | TGTGCCAGCAGTTTCTCACGGGATTTTTACGAGCAGTACTTC
- | TRBJ2-7 | TRBV7-2 | TRBD2 | CASSSGLATEQYF | TGTGCCAGCAGCTCCGGACTAGCCACCGAGCAGTACTTC
- | TRBJ2-5 | TRBV29-1 | TRBD1 | CSVDRGTGVETQYF | TGCAGCGTTGACCGCGGGACAGGGGTGGAGACCCAGTACTTC
- | TRBJ2-7 | TRBV15 | TRBD1 | CATSRGRDSSYEQYF | TGTGCCACCAGCAGGGGCCGGGACAGTTCCTACGAGCAGTACTTC
- | TRBJ1-1 | TRBV27 | - | CAILRQNTEAFF | TGTGCCATCCTTAGACAGAACACTGAAGCTTTCTTT
once | TRBJ2-5 | TRBV11-2 | TRBD1 | CASSYQGVGETQYF | TGTGCCAGCAGCTACCAGGGGGTCGGAGAGACCCAGTACTTC
- | TRBJ2-2 | TRBV5-8 | - | CASSWSYTGELFF | TGTGCCAGCAGCTGGTCTTACACCGGGGAGCTGTTTTTT
- | TRBJ2-5 | TRBV5-4 | TRBD2 | CASSLGLAGGQETQYF | TGTGCCAGCAGCTTGGGCCTAGCGGGGGGCCAAGAGACCCAGTACTTC
- | TRBJ1-6 | TRBV4-1 | - | CASSRYKENSPLHF | TGCGCCAGCAGCCGCTATAAAGAGAATTCACCCCTCCACTTT
- | TRBJ2-1 | TRBV5-5 | - | CASSRSTDFSSYNEQFF | TGTGCCAGCAGCCGATCCACCGACTTTAGCTCCTACAATGAGCAGTTCTTC
- | TRBJ1-4 | TRBV19 | - | CASLGGREKLFF | TGTGCCAGTTTAGGGGGAAGAGAAAAACTGTTTTTT
- | TRBJ2-7 | TRBV5-4 | - | CASSLEGGRYEQYF | TGTGCCAGCAGCTTAGAGGGCGGGCGTTACGAGCAGTACTTC
few | TRBJ2-3 | TRBV7-3 | TRBD2 | CASSSTSGDRTDTQYF | TGTGCCAGCAGCTCGACTAGCGGGGACCGCACAGATACGCAGTATTTT
- | TRBJ2-7 | TRBV5-1 | TRBD1 | CASGPRTGSDEQYF | TGCGCCAGCGGCCCCCGGACAGGGAGCGACGAGCAGTACTTC
- | TRBJ2-7 | TRBV6-6 | - | CASSYRSYEQYF | TGTGCCAGCAGTTACAGGTCTTACGAGCAGTACTTC
- | TRBJ2-7 | TRBV29-1 | - | CSVGDYEQYF | TGCAGCGTTGGGGACTACGAGCAGTACTTC
- | TRBJ1-6 | TRBV5-1 | - | CASSLGTGMENSPLHF | TGCGCCAGCAGCTTGGGAACGGGTATGGAGAATTCACCCCTCCACTTT
few | TRBJ2-7 | TRBV18 | - | CASSPPSTSEQYF | TGTGCCAGCTCACCACCATCTACTTCGGAGCAGTACTTC
- | TRBJ2-7 | TRBV11-2 | - | CASSPNPYEQYF | TGTGCCAGCAGCCCGAATCCCTACGAGCAGTACTTC
- | TRBJ1-6 | TRBV6-1 | - | CASNRDRYSPLHF | TGTGCCAGCAACCGGGACCGATATTCACCCCTCCACTTT
- | TRBJ2-3 | TRBV6-1 | - | CASSEVGGGGGTDTQYF | TGTGCCAGCAGTGAAGTGGGAGGGGGCGGGGGGACAGATACGCAGTATTTT
- | TRBJ2-7 | TRBV4-3 | - | CASSPGTPSYEQYF | TGCGCCAGCAGCCCTGGGACTCCATCCTACGAGCAGTACTTC
- | TRBJ2-5 | TRBV6-6 | TRBD2 | CASGRGSQETQYF | TGTGCCAGCGGGAGGGGATCCCAAGAGACCCAGTACTTC
- | TRBJ2-7 | TRBV7-2 | - | CASSLGWWASTSYEQYF | TGTGCCAGCAGCTTGGGTTGGTGGGCTTCGACATCCTACGAGCAGTACTTC
- | TRBJ2-2 | TRBV5-1 | TRBD2 | CASSSAVAGGTNTGELFF | TGCGCCAGCAGTTCCGCTGTAGCGGGGGGCACGAACACCGGGGAGCTGTTTTTT
- | TRBJ1-4 | TRBV10-3 | - | CAITDDRLTKLFF | TGTGCCATCACCGACGACCGCCTGACGAAACTGTTTTTT
- | TRBJ2-3 | TRBV9 | TRBD2 | CASSPRGGGTDTQYF | TGTGCCAGCAGCCCTCGGGGGGGCGGCACAGATACGCAGTATTTT
- | TRBJ1-3 | TRBV6-5 | TRBD1 | CASRRGQGGNTIYF | TGTGCCAGCAGGAGAGGACAGGGGGGAAACACCATATATTTT
- | TRBJ2-7 | TRBV10-1 | - | CASRSATRMYF | TGCGCCAGCAGGTCAGCTACGAGAATGTACTTC
- | TRBJ2-7 | TRBV30 | TRBD1 | CASKTGTGTYEQYF | TGTGCCAGTAAAACCGGGACAGGGACCTACGAGCAGTACTTC
- | TRBJ2-3 | TRBV13 | TRBD2 | CASSFGWTSGRGSTDTQYF | TGTGCCAGCAGCTTTGGCTGGACTAGCGGGAGAGGGAGCACAGATACGCAGTATTTT
- | TRBJ1-2 | TRBV29-1 | TRBD1 | CSVAPGQNYGYTF | TGCAGCGTTGCTCCGGGACAGAACTATGGCTACACCTTC
- | TRBJ1-5 | TRBV4-1 | - | CASSQVPGGNQPQHF | TGCGCCAGCAGCCAAGTACCGGGGGGCAATCAGCCCCAGCATTTT
- | TRBJ1-2 | TRBV11-2 | - | CASSLGSVAVYGYTF | TGTGCCAGCAGCTTAGGGAGTGTAGCAGTCTATGGCTACACCTTC
- | TRBJ2-6 | TRBV27 | - | CASSFWSSGANVLTF | TGTGCCAGCAGTTTTTGGAGCTCTGGGGCCAACGTCCTGACTTTC
- | TRBJ1-1 | TRBV5-4 | TRBD1 | CASSSRGQGITEAFF | TGTGCCAGCAGCTCGAGGGGACAGGGAATCACTGAAGCTTTCTTT
- | TRBJ1-3 | TRBV30 | - | CAWSVLFGKSSGNTIYF | TGTGCCTGGAGTGTACTATTTGGGAAGAGCTCTGGAAACACCATATATTTT
once | TRBJ2-7 | TRBV12-5 | - | CASGRLLNEQYF | TGTGCTAGCGGGCGCCTCTTAAACGAGCAGTACTTC
- | TRBJ1-6 | TRBV9 | - | CASSAVNGGYNSPLHF | TGTGCCAGCAGCGCAGTCAACGGGGGTTATAATTCACCCCTCCACTTT
- | TRBJ2-6 | TRBV28 | - | CASIRSGANVLTF | TGTGCCAGCATCCGCTCTGGGGCCAACGTCCTGACTTTC